The entry that follows covers one T cell receptor (beta chain) sequence. Generated by immunoSEQ multiplex PCR, the TCRdb table keeps only in-frame clones and is missing some. The sample yields tens of thousands of clones, around nine tenths seen once. The data stem from a study of T cell changes during pregnancy in multiple sclerosis. CDR3 length: 13 amino acids. Between the trimmed V and J ends, which lost 3 bases and 4 bases, there was a span of 9 bases. From germline, CDR1 is SNHLY and CDR2 FYNNEI. The clonotype comes from a female donor in good health, enrolled as a control in a pregnancy study. Sequencing was performed on peripheral blood, taken in the first trimester of pregnancy. The V call is TRBV2, the J call TRBJ1-2; no reliable D call. The DNA for the CDR3 is TGTGCCAGCAGTGACCACCGAGCCTATGGCTACACCTTC. This sequence encodes CASSDHRAYGYTF.